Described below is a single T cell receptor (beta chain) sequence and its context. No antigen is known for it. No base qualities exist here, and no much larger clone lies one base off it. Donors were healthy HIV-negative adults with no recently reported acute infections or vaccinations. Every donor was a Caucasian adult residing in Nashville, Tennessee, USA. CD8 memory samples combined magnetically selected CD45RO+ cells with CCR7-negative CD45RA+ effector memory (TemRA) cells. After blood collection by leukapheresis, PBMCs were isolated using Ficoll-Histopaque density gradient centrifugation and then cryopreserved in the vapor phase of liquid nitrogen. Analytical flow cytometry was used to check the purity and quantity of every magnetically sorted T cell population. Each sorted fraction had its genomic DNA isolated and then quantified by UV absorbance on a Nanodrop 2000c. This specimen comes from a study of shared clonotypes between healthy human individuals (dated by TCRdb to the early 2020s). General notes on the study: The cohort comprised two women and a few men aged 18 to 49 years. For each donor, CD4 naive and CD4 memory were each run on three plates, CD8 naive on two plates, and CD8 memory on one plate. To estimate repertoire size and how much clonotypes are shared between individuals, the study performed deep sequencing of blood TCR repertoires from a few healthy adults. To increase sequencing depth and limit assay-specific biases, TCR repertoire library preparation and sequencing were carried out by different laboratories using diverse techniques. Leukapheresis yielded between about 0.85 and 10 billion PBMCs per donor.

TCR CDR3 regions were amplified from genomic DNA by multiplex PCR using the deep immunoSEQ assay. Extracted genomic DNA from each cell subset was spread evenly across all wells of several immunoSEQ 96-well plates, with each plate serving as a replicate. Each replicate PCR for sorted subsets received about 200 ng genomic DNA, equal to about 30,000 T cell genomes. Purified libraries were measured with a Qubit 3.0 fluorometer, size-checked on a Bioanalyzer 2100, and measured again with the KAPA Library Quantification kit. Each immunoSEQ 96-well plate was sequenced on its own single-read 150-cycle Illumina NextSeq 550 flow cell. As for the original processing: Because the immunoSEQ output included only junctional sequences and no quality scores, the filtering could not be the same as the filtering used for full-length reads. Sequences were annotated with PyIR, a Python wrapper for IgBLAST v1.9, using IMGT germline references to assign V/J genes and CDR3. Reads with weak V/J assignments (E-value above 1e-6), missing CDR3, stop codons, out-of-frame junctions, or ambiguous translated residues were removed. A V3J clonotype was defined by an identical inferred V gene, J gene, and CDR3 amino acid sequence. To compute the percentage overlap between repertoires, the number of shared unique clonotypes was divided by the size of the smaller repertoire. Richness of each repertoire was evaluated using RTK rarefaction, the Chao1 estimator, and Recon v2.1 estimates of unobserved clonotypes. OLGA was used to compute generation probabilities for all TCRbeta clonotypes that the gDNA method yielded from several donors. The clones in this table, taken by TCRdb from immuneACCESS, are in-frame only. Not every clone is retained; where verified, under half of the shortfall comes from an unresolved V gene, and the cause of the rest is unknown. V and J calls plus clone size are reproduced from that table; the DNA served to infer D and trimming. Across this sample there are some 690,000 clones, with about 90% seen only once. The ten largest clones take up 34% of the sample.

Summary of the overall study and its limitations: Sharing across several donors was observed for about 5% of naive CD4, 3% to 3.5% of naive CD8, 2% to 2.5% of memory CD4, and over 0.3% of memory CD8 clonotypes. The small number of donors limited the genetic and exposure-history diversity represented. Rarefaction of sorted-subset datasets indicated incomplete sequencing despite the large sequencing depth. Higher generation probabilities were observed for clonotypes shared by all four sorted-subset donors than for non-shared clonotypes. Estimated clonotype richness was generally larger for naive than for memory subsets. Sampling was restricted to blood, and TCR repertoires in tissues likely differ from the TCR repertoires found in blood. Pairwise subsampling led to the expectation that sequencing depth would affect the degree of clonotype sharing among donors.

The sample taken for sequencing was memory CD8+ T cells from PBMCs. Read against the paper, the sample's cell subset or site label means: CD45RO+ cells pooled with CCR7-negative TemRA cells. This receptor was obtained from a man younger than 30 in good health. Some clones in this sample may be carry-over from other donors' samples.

The nucleotides read TGTGCCAGCGAGATCGGTAGCTCCTACAATGAGCAGTTCTTC. Its protein product is CASEIGSSYNEQFF. The sequence joins TRBV5-6 to TRBJ2-1; the D segment cannot be called with confidence. Spanning cysteine to phenylalanine, the CDR3 consists of 14 amino acids. Of the read, only the CDR3 DNA is kept; its 42 bases are in frame from base 1. Sequences SGHDT (CDR1) and YYEEEE (CDR2) are obtained from the germline V gene. The trim is 7 bases for V and 0 bases for J, with a gap of 11 bases between the germline ends.